The 26 T cell receptor beta chains below come from one sample, sequenced in a study of blood T cells in healthy people across ages. A sample-barcoded 5' primer and a J-beta primer mix were used in a second PCR of roughly 7 to 12 cycles. One entry per CDR3 protein results from TCRdb running MiXCR on the 5' RACE reads. The sample lists fewer than 900,000 distinct CDR3 sequences, roughly 49% seen once, with around a third in the top ten. Sample: blood. These receptors were obtained from an older woman in good health.

This clonotype was seen only once. The chain has TRBV7-3 and TRBJ2-6; D remains unclear. Per germline, CDR1 SGHTA and CDR2 FQGTGA. V was clipped by 2 bases and J by 1 base, with 9 bases between them. CDR3 length equals 16 residues. The CDR3 coding sequence is TGTGCCAGCAGCTTAGTCAGCCGATCTGGGGCCAACGTCCTGACTTTC. Its protein product is CASSLVSRSGANVLTF.

The chain carries TRBV6-4 and TRBJ1-6, with 8 bases identical to TRBD1. The germline CDR1 and CDR2 sequences are MRHNA and SNTAGT. The trim removed 10 bases at V and 7 bases at J, leaving 15 bases unmatched. The CDR3 has 16 residues. The CDR3 coding sequence is TGTGCCATTAACGCCTCGGACAGGGTGAACAATTCACCCCTCCACTTT. It yields the protein CAINASDRVNNSPLHF.

V is TRBV7-2 and J is TRBJ2-6; no firm D call. V dropped 5 bases and J dropped 0 bases, with 11 bases sitting between them. Germline assignment: CDR1 SGHTA and CDR2 FQGNSA. The CDR3 is 16 residues long. In nucleotides, the CDR3 is TGTGCCAGCAGCGAACTCACCATCTCTGGGGCCAACGTCCTGACTTTC. It translates to CASSELTISGANVLTF.

The chain is built from TRBV20-1 and TRBJ1-5; D unresolved. The germline gives CDR1 DFQATT, CDR2 SNEGSKA (reference sequence). The CDR3 has 14 amino acids. Trimming removed 2 bases from V and 4 bases from J, with 12 bases in between. CDR3 DNA sequence: TGCAGTGCTAGAATCCCGGGGAGAAATCAGCCCCAGCATTTT. Its translation: CSARIPGRNQPQHF.

The chain is built from TRBV20-1 and TRBJ2-7; 9 nucleotides align to TRBD1. From germline, CDR1 is DFQATT and CDR2 SNEGSKA (reference sequence). CDR3 length: 13 amino acids. V lost 6 bases to trimming and J lost 2 bases; unmatched junction nucleotides: 5. The CDR3 DNA sequence: TGCAGTGCCCCGGACAGGGGACCCTACGAGCAGTACTTC. Residues: CSAPDRGPYEQYF.

As for this clonotype: One end of the junction varies from germline; a read error may be responsible. The V call is TRBV20-1, the J call TRBJ1-2, with D possibly matching TRBD1 (5 bases). The length of the CDR3 is 17 residues. Germline CDR1 reads DFQATT; CDR2 reads SNEGSKA (reference sequence). The CDR3 DNA reads TGCGGTGCTAGAGAGAGTAGGGAGGGGTTGGCTAACTATGGCTACACCTTC. As protein: CGARESREGLANYGYTF.

This chain joins TRBV7-8 and TRBJ2-1; the match to TRBD2 covers 12 bases. Germline CDR1 SGHVS, CDR2 FQNEAQ. Losses at the gene ends were 5 bases for V and 3 bases for J; bases not matched to a gene: 5. The CDR3 spans 16 residues. CDR3 sequence reads: CASSPTSGRLYNEQFF. CDR3 in DNA: TGTGCCAGCAGCCCCACTAGCGGGAGGCTCTACAATGAGCAGTTCTTC.

This clonotype was seen more than once but under ten times. The genes are TRBV13 and TRBJ2-7; D is possibly TRBD1 (6 bases). V lost 5 bases to trimming and J lost 0 bases, with 11 bases between them. This CDR3 comprises 14 residues. The V gene's germline CDR1 is PRHDT and CDR2 FYEKMQ (reference sequence). The CDR3 bases are TGTGCCAGCAGCAAACACAGGGACTCCTACGAGCAGTACTTC. Translating gives CASSKHRDSYEQYF. The full variable domain, in which reference TRBV13 and TRBJ2-7 provide the parts outside the CDR3, is AAGVIQSPRHLIKEKRETATLKCYPIPRHDTVYWYQQGPGQDPQFLISFYEKMQSDKGSIPDRFSAQQFSDYHSELNMSSLELGDSALYFCASSKHRDSYEQYFGPGTRLTVT.

As regards this clonotype: At one of its ends the junction is not consistent with the germline gene, which may arise from a read error. The chain links TRBV18 to TRBJ2-3; 8 bases fit TRBD1. The germline V gene encodes CDR1 KGHSH and CDR2 LQKENI. CDR3 length: 17 residues. The CDR3 spells CASSPGGTGGWTETQYF. The CDR3 DNA is TGTGCCAGCTCACCGGGCGGAACAGGGGGTTGGACAGAGACGCAGTATTTT.

The J gene is TRBJ2-1, the V gene TRBV5-1; weak D call: TRBD2 (6 bases). The CDR3 consists of 11 residues. Germline V gene lookup returns CDR1 SGHRS and CDR2 YFSETQ. V was trimmed by 3 bases and J by 8 bases, leaving 6 bases between them. CDR3 nucleotide sequence: TGCGCCAGCAGCTGGAGGGATGAGCAGTTCTTC. Translating it yields CASSWRDEQFF.

This chain links TRBV9 with TRBJ2-5; D remains unclear. The CDR3 has 12 amino acids. Germline CDR1 reads SGDLS; CDR2 reads YYNGEE. The V gene lost 3 bases and the J gene lost 11 bases, with 14 bases spanning the gap. The CDR3 region is CASSDVSLEQYF. The DNA for the CDR3 is TGTGCCAGCAGCGACGTTTCTTTGGAGCAGTACTTC. The variable domain in full, with the rest retrieved from reference TRBV9 and TRBJ2-5, is DSGVTQTPKHLITATGQRVTLRCSPRSGDLSVYWYQQSLDQGLQFLIQYYNGEERAKGNILERFSAQQFPDLHSELNLSSLELGDSALYFCASSDVSLEQYFGPGTRLLVL.

V and J are TRBV2 and TRBJ2-7; D remains ambiguous. V lost 8 bases to trimming and J lost 2 bases, with 10 bases between them. CDR3 length equals 12 residues. CDR1 is SNHLY, CDR2 FYNNEI, per germline. The CDR3 DNA sequence: TGTGCCAGCGGGCGGCTAGCCTACGAGCAGTACTTC. This gives the protein CASGRLAYEQYF. Drawing the rest from reference TRBV2 and TRBJ2-7, the complete variable domain is EPEVTQTPSHQVTQMGQEVILRCVPISNHLYFYWYRQILGQKVEFLVSFYNNEISEKSEIFDDQFSVERPDGSNFTLKIRSTKLEDSAMYFCASGRLAYEQYFGPGTRLTVT.

The genes are TRBV29-1 and TRBJ2-1; TRBD2 matches at 9 bases. Matching the DNA end better, TRBJ2-7 makes the J call doubtful. Germline CDR1 is SQVTM and CDR2 is ANQGSEA. This CDR3 is built from 17 residues. Written as DNA, the CDR3 is TGCAGCGTTGAATGGGCTAGCGGGAATGTTTCCTACAATGGGCAGTACTTC. Protein: CSVEWASGNVSYNGQYF.

Many counts were recorded for this clonotype. The genes are TRBV10-3 and TRBJ2-6; 7 nucleotides match TRBD1. CDR3 size: 18 residues. Germline CDR1 ENHRY, CDR2 SYGVKD. V was pared by 8 bases and J by 0 bases, with 13 bases of the junction left unmatched. For the CDR3, the DNA is TGTGCCATCTCGTCCCTTATGAGGGGGCACTCTGGGGCCAACGTCCTGACTTTC. It encodes CAISSLMRGHSGANVLTF.

The rearrangement links TRBV5-1 to TRBJ2-4; D gene unclear. Germline V CDR1 and CDR2: SGHRS, YFSETQ. CDR3 length: 15 amino acids. The V gene lost 1 base and the J gene lost 1 base, with 9 bases spanning the gap. The chain's CDR3 is CASSLLQAAKNIQYF. The CDR3 coding sequence is TGCGCCAGCAGCTTGCTCCAGGCGGCCAAAAACATTCAGTACTTC.

This clonotype was found a few times. The chain uses TRBV6-5 and TRBJ2-1, with 11 bases aligning to TRBD2. The CDR3 is 16 amino acids. V dropped 7 bases and J dropped 4; count of bases not matched to a gene: 9. The germline CDR1 and CDR2 sequences are MNHEY and SVGAGI. The CDR3 DNA sequence: TGTGCCAGCAAGGAAGAGGGACTAGCGGATTACAATGAGCAGTTCTTC. This encodes CASKEEGLADYNEQFF.

The chain joins TRBV28 to TRBJ2-1; TRBD2 matches 15 bases. The V segment lost 6 bases and the J segment 9 bases; nucleotides outside the gene matches: 3. Germline V gene data show CDR1 as MDHEN and CDR2 as SYDVKM. The CDR3 is made up of 14 amino acids. The CDR3 DNA reads TGTGCCAGCAGACAGGGACTAGCGGGAGGTGAGCAGTTCTTC. Translated, it gives CASRQGLAGGEQFF.

The chain joins TRBV12-3 or TRBV12-4 to TRBJ1-2, with TRBD1 matching 7 bases. The CDR3 length is 16 residues. Trimming took 6 bases from V and 0 from J; bases not matched to a gene: 10. The CDR3 loop reads CASSRSSGTANYGYTF. The CDR3 nucleotides read TGTGCCAGCAGCAGATCTTCCGGGACAGCTAACTATGGCTACACCTTC.

The chain employs TRBV5-4 and TRBJ2-1; possibly TRBD1 or TRBD2 for D (5 bases each). Per germline, CDR1 SGHNT and CDR2 YYREEE (reference sequence). The CDR3 spans 15 residues. Deletions cut 0 bases from V and 8 bases from J, with 15 bases between. The CDR3 DNA sequence: TGTGCCAGCAGCTTGGTATCGCAGGGACGGGATGAGCAGTTCTTC. It is translated as CASSLVSQGRDEQFF.

The chain links TRBV12-3 or TRBV12-4 to TRBJ2-4; TRBD1 matches at 8 bases. The closer fit of TRBJ2-7 to the DNA end suggests the J call may be wrong. This CDR3 is built from 15 residues. Here the CDR3 DNA reads TGTGCCAGCAGTCGACCGGGACAGGCTTCCTACGAGCAGTACTTC. It encodes CASSRPGQASYEQYF.

The rearrangement joins TRBV28 to TRBJ2-7, with D possibly being TRBD1 or TRBD2 (6 bases each). Germline V gene sequence: CDR1 MDHEN, CDR2 SYDVKM. Trimming left V 2 bases short and J 3 bases short, with 32 bases between. This CDR3 region has 21 residues. The CDR3 region has the DNA TGTGCCAGCAGTTTACGTGAGTGGGGGGCGTTTGTAGCCCCTAAAATCTACGAGCAGTACTTC. It yields the protein CASSLREWGAFVAPKIYEQYF.

This clonotype was recorded a few times. This chain uses TRBV7-2 with TRBJ2-1, with 14 bases matching TRBD2. There are 20 residues in the CDR3. V was clipped by 0 bases and J by 3 bases; unmatched bases: 10. CDR1 is SGHTA and CDR2 is FQGNSA in the germline V gene. This CDR3 is CASSLAGTSGSSVYYNEQFF. The DNA for the CDR3 is TGTGCCAGCAGCTTAGCCGGGACTAGCGGGAGTAGCGTCTACTACAATGAGCAGTTCTTC.

The chain has TRBV20-1 and TRBJ1-1, with no clear D. The CDR3 loop spans 13 amino acids. The V gene lost 3 bases and the J gene lost 0 bases, with 8 bases spanning the gap. Germline-derived CDR1 and CDR2 are DFQATT and SNEGSKA (reference sequence). CDR3 sequence reads: CSASLKLNTEAFF. In nucleotides, the CDR3 is TGCAGTGCTAGTTTGAAATTGAACACTGAAGCTTTCTTT.

The gene calls are TRBV27 and TRBJ2-7, with 14 nucleotides matching TRBD2. Germline loops: CDR1 MNHEY, CDR2 SMNVEV (reference sequence). This CDR3 spans 19 amino acids. The junction had 17 bases not matched to a gene; V was cut back by 3 bases and J by 7 bases. Here the CDR3 DNA reads TGTGCCAGCAGTTTGTACGCCGGGACTAGCGGGAGCAGGGCAGGAGAGCAGTACTTC. Translating it yields CASSLYAGTSGSRAGEQYF.

The V and J genes are TRBV5-1 and TRBJ1-2; a possible D gene is TRBD1 (5 bases). The ends were cut back, 0 bases at V and 0 bases at J, with 15 bases in the middle. The CDR3 runs 17 residues. In germline, CDR1 is SGHRS, CDR2 YFSETQ. The CDR3 coding sequence is TGCGCCAGCAGCTTGGACACCGAGGGGATAGCTAACTATGGCTACACCTTC. This encodes CASSLDTEGIANYGYTF.

The chain uses TRBV11-2 and TRBJ2-3, with a weak D call TRBD2 (6 bases). The V gene's germline CDR1 is SGHAT and CDR2 FQNNGV. The ends were cut back, 1 base at V and 1 base at J, with 9 bases in the middle. The CDR3 extends over 15 amino acids. The CDR3 spells CASSLAGLRTDTQYF. DNA for the CDR3: TGTGCCAGCAGCTTAGCGGGACTCCGCACAGATACGCAGTATTTT.